These 15 T cell receptor beta chains were all obtained from the same sample, sequenced in a study of blood T cell repertoires in COVID-19. The protocol was immunoSEQ multiplex PCR, while the TCRdb copy is restricted to in-frame clones and leaves out a portion. Seen here are 100,000 to 150,000 clones, 70% to 85% observed once, and the top ten hold less than 15%. Sequencing used peripheral blood. Receptors originate from a woman aged 60 to 75 with acute or convalescent COVID-19.

This clone was seen only once. The chain uses TRBV4-1 and TRBJ2-3; no clear D. Germline values: CDR1 MGHRA, CDR2 YSYEKL. The CDR3 has 12 residues. V lost 2 bases to trimming and J lost 2 bases, with 2 bases between them. Here the CDR3 reads CASSQLTDTQYF. CDR3 coding DNA: TGCGCCAGCAGCCAACTCACAGATACGCAGTATTTT.

V usage is TRBV6-6 and J usage is TRBJ1-1; 9 bases are shared with TRBD1. The V and J ends lost 2 bases and 10 bases, in that order; junction bases with no gene match: 8. The CDR3 covers 14 residues. Germline V gene data show CDR1 as MNHNY and CDR2 as SVGAGI (reference sequence). The CDR3 DNA reads TGTGCCAGCAGTTACGGGACAGGGCTAGACGGAGCTTTCTTT. Protein product: CASSYGTGLDGAFF.

The chain has TRBV5-1 and TRBJ2-5, with D possibly being TRBD2 (7 bases). Per the germline V gene, CDR1 is SGHRS and CDR2 is YFSETQ. This CDR3 has 17 amino acids. The V end was cut by 4 bases, the J end by 0 bases, with 19 bases between. This CDR3 is CASSPLSGGGHQETQYF. DNA of the CDR3: TGCGCCAGCAGCCCGCTATCAGGCGGGGGCCACCAAGAGACCCAGTACTTC.

The chain is built from TRBV6-5 and TRBJ1-2; D unresolved. Germline V gives CDR1 MNHEY, CDR2 SVGAGI. The CDR3 covers 14 residues. Trimming took off 5 bases at V and 5 bases at J, with 15 bases between the two ends. The CDR3 loop reads CASSIRGGEYGYTF. CDR3 DNA: TGTGCCAGCAGTATTCGCGGAGGAGAGTATGGCTACACCTTC.

V is TRBV7-6 and J is TRBJ2-1, with TRBD2 matching 12 bases. CDR1 SGHVS and CDR2 FNYEAQ come from the germline V gene. CDR3 size: 16 residues. With V trimmed by 3 bases and J by 6 bases, 6 bases remained unmatched. CDR3 residues: CASSFLGLAGGNEQFF. As DNA, the CDR3 is TGTGCCAGCAGCTTTCTGGGACTAGCGGGCGGCAATGAGCAGTTCTTC.

The CDR3 protein is CASMGRAGRSNQPQHF. CDR3 nucleotide sequence: TGTGCCAGCATGGGGAGGGCGGGACGGAGCAATCAGCCCCAGCATTTT. V gene TRBV2 combines with J gene TRBJ1-5; a weak D match, TRBD1 (5 bases). Trimming pared 7 bases from V and 1 base from J, leaving 17 bases between. Germline-derived CDR1 and CDR2 are SNHLY and FYNNEI. This CDR3 region has 16 residues.

The chain carries TRBV28 and TRBJ1-2; D ambiguous. The germline V gene encodes CDR1 MDHEN and CDR2 SYDVKM. The CDR3 runs to 13 residues. V dropped 3 bases and J dropped 4 bases, with 9 bases sitting between them. CDR3 nucleotide sequence: TGTGCCAGCAGTTTGAAAGCGCTCTATGGCTACACCTTC. Its translation is CASSLKALYGYTF.

This clone was observed a handful of times. The rearrangement uses TRBV5-1 and TRBJ1-6, with D perhaps TRBD1 (6 bases). There are 18 residues in the CDR3. Germline assignment: CDR1 SGHRS and CDR2 YFSETQ. V dropped 0 bases and J dropped 1 base, with 14 bases sitting between them. In nucleotides, the CDR3 is TGCGCCAGCAGCTTGGTCCCGATACAGGGATCCTATAATTCACCCCTCCACTTT. As protein: CASSLVPIQGSYNSPLHF.

The chain links TRBV19 to TRBJ1-2; a possible D gene is TRBD1 (6 bases). This CDR3 contains 15 residues. The germline CDR1 and CDR2 sequences are LNHDA and SQIVND (reference sequence). V lost 3 bases to trimming and J lost 7 bases, with 18 bases between them. CDR3 region: CASSIDGGRDGGYTF. CDR3 coding DNA: TGTGCCAGTAGTATTGACGGGGGGCGAGATGGTGGCTACACCTTC. The variable domain in full, with the rest retrieved from reference TRBV19 and TRBJ1-2, is DGGITQSPKYLFRKEGQNVTLSCEQNLNHDAMYWYRQDPGQGLRLIYYSQIVNDFQKGDIAEGYSVSREKKESFPLTVTSAQKNPTAFYLCASSIDGGRDGGYTFGSGTRLTVV.

This chain links TRBV5-1 with TRBJ2-7; D may be TRBD2 (6 bases). Germline V lookup: CDR1 SGHRS, CDR2 YFSETQ. There are 15 residues in the CDR3. Trimming shortened V by 0 bases and J by 7 bases, and 17 bases separated the two germline ends. The CDR3 here is CASSLERGVGREQYF. DNA of the CDR3: TGCGCCAGCAGCTTGGAACGGGGTGTCGGGAGAGAGCAGTACTTC.

This sequence joins TRBV11-2 and TRBJ2-1, with TRBD2 matching 7 bases. Germline lookup yields CDR1 SGHAT and CDR2 FQNNGV. CDR3 length: 14 amino acids. Germline trimming cut 5 bases from V and 2 bases from J; bases unmatched to any gene: 3. The CDR3 region has the DNA TGTGCCAGCAGCGCTGGACTAGCCTACAATGAGCAGTTCTTC. Translated, it gives CASSAGLAYNEQFF.

V is TRBV2 and J is TRBJ1-6, with 8 bases aligning to TRBD1. CDR3 size: 17 residues. Germline-derived CDR1 and CDR2 are SNHLY and FYNNEI. With 6 bases clipped from V and 0 bases from J, the junction kept 7 bases outside the gene matches. In nucleotides, the CDR3 is TGTGCCAGCAGCCAGGGACAGGCGAACTCCTATAATTCACCCCTCCACTTT. Translated, it gives CASSQGQANSYNSPLHF.

The chain uses TRBV2 and TRBJ1-1; TRBD1 aligns across 9 bases. This CDR3 has 15 residues. Looked up from germline, CDR1 is SNHLY and CDR2 is FYNNEI. V lost 3 bases to trimming and J lost 5 bases; unmatched junction nucleotides: 7. CDR3 protein: CASSDSRDRATEAFF. The CDR3 nucleotides read TGTGCCAGCAGTGACAGCCGGGACAGGGCAACTGAAGCTTTCTTT.

This clone was counted between two and nine times. This chain uses TRBV4-1 with TRBJ1-4, with D hard to call. V was shortened by 1 base and J by 6 bases, with 12 bases between the two germline ends. Germline CDR1 and CDR2: MGHRA and YSYEKL. This CDR3 contains 15 residues. The CDR3 bases are TGCGCCAGCAGCCAAGCTGGCCAAAATTATGAAAAACTGTTTTTT. The encoded protein is CASSQAGQNYEKLFF.

The genes are TRBV24-1 and TRBJ1-5; perhaps TRBD1 as D (6 bases). The germline CDR1 and CDR2 sequences are KGHDR and SFDVKD. The CDR3 runs 16 residues. Trimming shortened V by 4 bases and J by 7 bases, and 19 bases separated the two germline ends. In nucleotides, the CDR3 is TGTGCCACCAGTGAGACCGGGGCAGGGGAAAGGCAGCCCCAGCATTTT. Amino acids: CATSETGAGERQPQHF.